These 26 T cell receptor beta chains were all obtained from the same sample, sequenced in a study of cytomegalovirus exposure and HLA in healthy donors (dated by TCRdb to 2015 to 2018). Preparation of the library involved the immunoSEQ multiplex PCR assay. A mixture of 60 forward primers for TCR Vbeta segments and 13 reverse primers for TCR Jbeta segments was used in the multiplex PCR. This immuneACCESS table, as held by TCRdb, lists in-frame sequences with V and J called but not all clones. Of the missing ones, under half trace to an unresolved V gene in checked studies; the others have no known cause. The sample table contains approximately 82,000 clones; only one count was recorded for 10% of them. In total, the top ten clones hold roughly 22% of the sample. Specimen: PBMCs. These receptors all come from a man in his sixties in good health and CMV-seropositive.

The CDR3 loop is CASSDRDTQYF. As DNA, the CDR3 is TGTGCCAGCAGTGATAGAGATACGCAGTATTTT. The rearrangement uses TRBV6-5 and TRBJ2-3; D not resolved. Germline V gene sequence: CDR1 MNHEY, CDR2 SVGAGI. V lost 5 bases and J 5 bases, leaving 5 bases between the germline ends. This CDR3 contains 11 residues.

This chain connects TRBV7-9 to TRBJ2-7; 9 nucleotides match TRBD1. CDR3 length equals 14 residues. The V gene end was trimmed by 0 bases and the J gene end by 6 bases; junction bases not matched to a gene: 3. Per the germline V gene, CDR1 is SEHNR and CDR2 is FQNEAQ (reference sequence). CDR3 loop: CASSLAQGASEQYV. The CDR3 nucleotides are TGTGCCAGCAGCTTAGCACAGGGGGCGTCCGAGCAGTACGTC.

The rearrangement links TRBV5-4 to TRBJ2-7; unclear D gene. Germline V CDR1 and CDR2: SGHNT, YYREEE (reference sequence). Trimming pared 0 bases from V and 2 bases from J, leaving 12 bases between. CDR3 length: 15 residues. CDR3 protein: CASSLGGANAYEQYF. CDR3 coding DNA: TGTGCCAGCAGCTTGGGAGGCGCCAATGCCTACGAGCAGTACTTC.

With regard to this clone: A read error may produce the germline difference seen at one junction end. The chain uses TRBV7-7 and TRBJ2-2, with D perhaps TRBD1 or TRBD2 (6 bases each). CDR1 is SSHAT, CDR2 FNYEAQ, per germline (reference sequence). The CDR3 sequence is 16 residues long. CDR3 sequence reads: CASSLAAGVPTGELFF. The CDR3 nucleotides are TGTGCTAGCAGCTTAGCGGCAGGGGTTCCAACCGGGGAGCTGTTTTTT. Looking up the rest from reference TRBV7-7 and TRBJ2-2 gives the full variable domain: GAGVSQSPRYKVTKRGQDVTLRCDPISSHATLYWYQQALGQGPEFLTYFNYEAQPDKSGLPSDRFSAERPEGSISTLTIQRTEQRDSAMYRCASSLAAGVPTGELFFGEGSRLTVL.

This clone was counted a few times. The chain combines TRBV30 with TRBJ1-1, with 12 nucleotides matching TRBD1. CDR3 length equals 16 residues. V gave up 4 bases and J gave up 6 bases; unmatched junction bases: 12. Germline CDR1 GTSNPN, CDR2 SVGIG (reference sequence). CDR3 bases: TGTGCCTGGAAACCCCTGGGACAGGGGGCTTCTCCTGAAGCTTTCTTT. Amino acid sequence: CAWKPLGQGASPEAFF.

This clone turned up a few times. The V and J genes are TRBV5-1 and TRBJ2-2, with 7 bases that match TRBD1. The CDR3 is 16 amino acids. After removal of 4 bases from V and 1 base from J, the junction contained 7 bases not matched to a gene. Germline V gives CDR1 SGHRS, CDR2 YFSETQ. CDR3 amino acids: CASSPSPGGNTGELFF. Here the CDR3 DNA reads TGCGCCAGCAGCCCCTCCCCAGGGGGGAACACCGGGGAGCTGTTTTTT.

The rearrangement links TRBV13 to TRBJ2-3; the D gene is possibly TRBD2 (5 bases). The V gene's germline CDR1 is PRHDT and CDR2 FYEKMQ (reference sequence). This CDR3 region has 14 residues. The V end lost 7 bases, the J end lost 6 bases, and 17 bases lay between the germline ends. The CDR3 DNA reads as TGTGCCAGCACACCCCGAATCACGGGGGATACGCAGTATTTT. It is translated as CASTPRITGDTQYF.

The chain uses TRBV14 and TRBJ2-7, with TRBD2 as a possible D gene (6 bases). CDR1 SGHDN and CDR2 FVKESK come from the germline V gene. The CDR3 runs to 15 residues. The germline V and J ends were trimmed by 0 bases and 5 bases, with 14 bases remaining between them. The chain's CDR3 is CASSQDGDSWDEQYF. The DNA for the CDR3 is TGTGCCAGCAGCCAAGATGGGGACTCCTGGGACGAGCAGTACTTC. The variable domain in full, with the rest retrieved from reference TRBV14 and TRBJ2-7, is EAGVTQFPSHSVIEKGQTVTLRCDPISGHDNLYWYRRVMGKEIKFLLHFVKESKQDESGMPNNRFLAERTGGTYSTLKVQPAELEDSGVYFCASSQDGDSWDEQYFGPGTRLTVT.

CDR3 protein: CASSRTAGNTIYF. CDR3 nucleotides: TGTGCCAGCAGCCGGACAGCTGGAAACACCATATATTTT. This chain joins TRBV5-6 and TRBJ1-3; maybe TRBD1 (6 bases). This CDR3 region has 13 residues. With 4 bases removed from V and 2 bases from J, the gap between germline ends came to 7 bases. The germline CDR1 and CDR2 sequences are SGHDT and YYEEEE. Filled out from reference TRBV5-6 and TRBJ1-3, the complete variable domain reads DAGVTQSPTHLIKTRGQQVTLRCSPKSGHDTVSWYQQALGQGPQFIFQYYEEEERQRGNFPDRFSGHQFPNYSSELNVNALLLGDSALYLCASSRTAGNTIYFGEGSWLTVV.

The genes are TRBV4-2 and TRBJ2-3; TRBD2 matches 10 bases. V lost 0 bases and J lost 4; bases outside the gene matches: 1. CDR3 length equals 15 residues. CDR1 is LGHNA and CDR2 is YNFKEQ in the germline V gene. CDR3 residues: CASSQDSGRSDTQYF. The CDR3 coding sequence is TGTGCCAGCAGCCAAGATAGCGGGAGGTCAGATACGCAGTATTTT.

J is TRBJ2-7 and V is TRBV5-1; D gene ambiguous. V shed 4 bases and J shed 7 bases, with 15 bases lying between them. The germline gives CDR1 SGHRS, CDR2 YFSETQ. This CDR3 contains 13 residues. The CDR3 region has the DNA TGCGCCAGCAGCCTGGATGCGGCCAAGGAGCAGTACGTC. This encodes CASSLDAAKEQYV.

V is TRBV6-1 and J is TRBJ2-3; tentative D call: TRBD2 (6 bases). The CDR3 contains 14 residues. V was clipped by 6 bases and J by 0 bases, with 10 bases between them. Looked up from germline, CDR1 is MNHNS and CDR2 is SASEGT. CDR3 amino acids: CASSLGTSTDTQYF. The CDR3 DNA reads TGTGCCAGCAGCCTCGGGACTAGCACAGATACGCAGTATTTT.

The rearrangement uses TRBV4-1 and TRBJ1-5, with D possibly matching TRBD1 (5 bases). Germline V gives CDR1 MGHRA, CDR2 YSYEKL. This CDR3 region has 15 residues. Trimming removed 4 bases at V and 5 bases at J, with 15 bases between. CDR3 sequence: CASSPSGQGHQPQHF. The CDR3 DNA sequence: TGCGCCAGCAGCCCCTCGGGTCAGGGCCATCAGCCCCAGCATTTT.

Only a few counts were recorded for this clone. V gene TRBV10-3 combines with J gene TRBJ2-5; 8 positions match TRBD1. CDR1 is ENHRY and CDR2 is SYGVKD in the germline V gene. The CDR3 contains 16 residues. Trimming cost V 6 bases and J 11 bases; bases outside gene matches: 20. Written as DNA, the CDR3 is TGTGCCATCAGCACCTTGTCTCGACGGACAGGGCTAGAGCAGTACTTC. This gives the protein CAISTLSRRTGLEQYF.

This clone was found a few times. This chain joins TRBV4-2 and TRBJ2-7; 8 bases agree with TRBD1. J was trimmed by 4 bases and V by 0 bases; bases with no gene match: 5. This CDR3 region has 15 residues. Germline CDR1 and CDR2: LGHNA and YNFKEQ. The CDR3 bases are TGTGCCAGCAGCCAAGATCCAGGGGGCGGGTACGAGCAGTACTTC. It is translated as CASSQDPGGGYEQYF.

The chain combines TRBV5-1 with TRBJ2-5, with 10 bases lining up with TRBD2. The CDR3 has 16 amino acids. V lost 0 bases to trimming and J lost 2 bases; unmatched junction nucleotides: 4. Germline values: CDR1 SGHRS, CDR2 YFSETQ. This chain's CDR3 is CASSLVPSGGQETQYF. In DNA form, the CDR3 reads TGCGCCAGCAGCTTGGTCCCTAGCGGGGGTCAAGAGACCCAGTACTTC.

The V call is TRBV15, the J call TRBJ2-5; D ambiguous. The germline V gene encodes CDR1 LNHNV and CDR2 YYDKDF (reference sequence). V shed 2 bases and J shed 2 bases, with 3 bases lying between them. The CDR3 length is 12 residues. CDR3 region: CATSRPQETQYF. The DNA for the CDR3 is TGTGCCACCAGCAGACCGCAAGAGACCCAGTACTTC.

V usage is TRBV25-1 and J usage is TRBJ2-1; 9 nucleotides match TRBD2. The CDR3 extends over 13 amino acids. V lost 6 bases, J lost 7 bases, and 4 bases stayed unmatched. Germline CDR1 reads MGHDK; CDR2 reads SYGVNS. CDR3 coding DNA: TGTGCCAGCAGAGGAGCGGGGGGAAATGAGCAGTTCTTC. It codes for CASRGAGGNEQFF.

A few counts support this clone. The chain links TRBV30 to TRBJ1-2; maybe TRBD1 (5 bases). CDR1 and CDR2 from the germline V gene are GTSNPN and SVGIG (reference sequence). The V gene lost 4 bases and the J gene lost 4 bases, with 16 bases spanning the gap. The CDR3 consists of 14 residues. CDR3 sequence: CAWTRTPEFYGYTF. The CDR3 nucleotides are TGTGCCTGGACCCGGACACCCGAATTCTATGGCTACACCTTC.

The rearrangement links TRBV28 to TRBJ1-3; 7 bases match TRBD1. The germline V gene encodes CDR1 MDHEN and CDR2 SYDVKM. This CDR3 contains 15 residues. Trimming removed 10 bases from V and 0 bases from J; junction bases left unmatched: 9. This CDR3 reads CATFPGQSSGNTIYF. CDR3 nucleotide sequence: TGTGCCACATTCCCGGGACAGAGCTCTGGAAACACCATATATTTT.

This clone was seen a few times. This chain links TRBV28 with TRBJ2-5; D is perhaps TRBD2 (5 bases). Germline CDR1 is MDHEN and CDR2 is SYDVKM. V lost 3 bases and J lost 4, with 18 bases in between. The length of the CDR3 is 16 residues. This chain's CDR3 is CASSLYPGPGTETQYF. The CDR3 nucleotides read TGTGCCAGCAGTTTGTACCCCGGGCCGGGAACAGAGACCCAGTACTTC.

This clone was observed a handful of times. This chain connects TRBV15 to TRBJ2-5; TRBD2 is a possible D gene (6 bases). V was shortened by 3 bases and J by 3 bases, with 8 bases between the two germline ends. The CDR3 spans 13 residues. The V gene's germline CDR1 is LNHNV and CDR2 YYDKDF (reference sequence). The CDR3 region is CATSRDYKETQYF. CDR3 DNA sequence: TGTGCCACCAGCAGGGACTACAAAGAGACCCAGTACTTC.

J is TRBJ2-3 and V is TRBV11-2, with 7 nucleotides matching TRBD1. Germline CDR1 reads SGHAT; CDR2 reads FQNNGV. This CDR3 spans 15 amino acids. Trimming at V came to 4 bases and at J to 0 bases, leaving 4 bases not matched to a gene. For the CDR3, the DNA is TGTGCCAGCAGCTCTGACAGGGTGAGCACAGATACGCAGTATTTT. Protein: CASSSDRVSTDTQYF.

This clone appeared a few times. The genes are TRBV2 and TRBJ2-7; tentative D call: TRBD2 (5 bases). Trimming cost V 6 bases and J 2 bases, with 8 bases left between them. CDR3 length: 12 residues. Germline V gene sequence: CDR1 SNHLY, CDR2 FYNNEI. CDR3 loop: CASRLATYEQYF. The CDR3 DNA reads TGTGCCAGCAGGCTAGCCACCTACGAGCAGTACTTC.

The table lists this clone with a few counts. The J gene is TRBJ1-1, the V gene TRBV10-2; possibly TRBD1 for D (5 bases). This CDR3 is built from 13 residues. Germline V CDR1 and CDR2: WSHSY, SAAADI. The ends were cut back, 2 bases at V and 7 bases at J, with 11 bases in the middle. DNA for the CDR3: TGCGCCAGCAGTGAGAGGGCAAGGGGTGAAGCTTTCTTT. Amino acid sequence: CASSERARGEAFF.

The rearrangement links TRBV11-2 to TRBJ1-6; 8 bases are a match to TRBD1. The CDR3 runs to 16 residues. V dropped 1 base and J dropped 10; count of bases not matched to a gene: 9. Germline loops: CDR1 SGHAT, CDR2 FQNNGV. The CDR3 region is CASSLGMATGDSPLHF. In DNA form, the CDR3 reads TGTGCCAGCAGCTTAGGGATGGCGACAGGGGACTCACCCCTCCACTTT. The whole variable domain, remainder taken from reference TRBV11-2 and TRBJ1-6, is EAGVAQSPRYKIIEKRQSVAFWCNPISGHATLYWYQQILGQGPKLLIQFQNNGVVDDSQLPKDRFSAERLKGVDSTLKIQPAKLEDSAVYLCASSLGMATGDSPLHFGNGTRLTVT.